This T cell receptor beta chain was sequenced during a study of OX40 agonist ivuxolimab in advanced cancers. Study details: Ivuxolimab, an agonistic anti-OX40 (CD134) antibody, was given to patients. Every 2 weeks, patients got intravenous ivuxolimab at one of six dose levels (0.01-10 mg/kg). Broader study findings: Average numbers of expanded clones were greater in CD8+ T cells than in CD4+. CD4+ and CD8+ blood T cells expanded clonally by week 6 at 0.1 to 3.0 mg/kg.

This clone appeared once. Its specificity is not known. CDR3 length equals 10 residues. Trimming removed 6 bases from V and 7 bases from J, with 7 bases in between. The germline V gene encodes CDR1 MGHDK and CDR2 SYGVNS. Clones were sequenced by immunoSEQ multiplex PCR, and TCRdb holds only the in-frame ones, with some missing. Of around 25,000 clones in the sample, 65% to 90% are singletons; the top ten hold approximately 15%. The sequenced sample was CD4+ or CD8+ T cells sorted from blood, obtained in a trial of the OX40 agonist ivuxolimab. The chain combines TRBV25-1 with TRBJ2-7, with a possible D match to TRBD2 (6 bases). The clonotype originates from an adult with an advanced solid tumor such as melanoma, head and neck, liver or kidney cancer. The CDR3 nucleotides are TGTGCCAGCAGGGCGGGAGAGCAGTACTTC. It specifies CASRAGEQYF.